The T cell receptor (beta chain) under discussion was sequenced for a study of blood T cell repertoires in COVID-19. In the authors' workflow: Amplified reference gene primers provided the basis for estimating nucleated cell counts. Generated by immunoSEQ multiplex PCR, the TCRdb table keeps only in-frame clones and is missing some. V and J calls and clone size are as listed in that table; D and trimming were resolved from the DNA. Here the sample spans around 50,000 clones, 86% being singletons. CDR1 is MNHEY and CDR2 is SVGAGI in the germline V gene. The CDR3 is 14 amino acids. The V gene lost 4 bases and the J gene lost 6 bases, with 15 bases spanning the gap.

The rearrangement links TRBV6-5 to TRBJ1-1; TRBD1 is a possible D gene (6 bases). The clonotype comes from a man in his fifties or sixties with active or convalescent COVID-19. The material sequenced was peripheral blood. The CDR3 protein is CASSFTGSGAEAFF. CDR3 coding DNA: TGTGCCAGCAGTTTTACAGGGTCGGGCGCTGAAGCTTTCTTT.